This TCR beta chain originates from a study of neurological immune-mediated disorders. This clonotype was recorded at least ten times. Regarding time point: longitudinal time-point 2. Unsorted libraries were generated from 2 million PBMCs held at -80 degrees C. Unmatched junction bases numbered 4, after V lost 4 bases and J lost 7 bases. Germline CDR1 SGHTA, CDR2 FQGNSA. This CDR3 comprises 14 residues. With 10-nucleotide random UMIs, 5'RACE was used to make the cDNA. From 15-18 subjects, over 160 million TCR-beta sequences were obtained in each sequencing run. TCRdb recomputed calls from the 5' RACE reads with MiXCR, one row per CDR3 protein. The sample holds some 30,000 distinct CDR3 sequences; roughly an eighth are singletons and the top ten take 2.3%.

The receptor comes from a woman aged 40 to 50 in good health. V gene TRBV7-2 combines with J gene TRBJ1-2; 12 bases line up with TRBD1. The sequenced sample consisted of PBMCs. CDR3 coding DNA: TGTGCCAGCAGCTCCGGGACAGGGGGCCCTGGCTACACCTTC. Encoded protein: CASSSGTGGPGYTF.